This TCR beta chain was captured by sequencing in a study of CD4+ T cells in melanoma. General study results and limits: A reported correlation linked neoantigen-specific CD4+ T cells to CD8+, macrophage and B cell function. Reportedly, melanoma neoantigen-specific CD4+ T cells showed varied differentiation states.

CDR3 length: 13 amino acids. CDR1 is SNHLY and CDR2 is FYNNEI in the germline V gene. V lost 6 bases and J lost 7; bases outside the gene matches: 9. On this clone: What it binds is not known.

Profiled with immunoSEQ multiplex PCR; TCRdb holds only in-frame clones, not every one. The table records roughly 110,000 clones, 92% of them present only once. The receptor comes from a human donor with melanoma. Sample: peripheral blood. The chain couples TRBV2 to TRBJ2-7; 7 nucleotides agree with TRBD2. The CDR3 DNA is TGTGCCAGCAGCGCCGGACTAGTAGTAGAGCAGTACTTC. Residues: CASSAGLVVEQYF.